This T cell receptor beta chain was identified in a study of tumor-infiltrating lymphocytes in primary liver carcinoma. Study details: Enrolled patients were male and female, aged 30 to 69 years. Stage T1-T3 N0M0 tumors measured about 4 to 11 cm at most. Study results and limitations: The top-250-clone fraction was significantly higher in tumors than in blood (p = 0.039).

The junction had 10 bases not matched to a gene; V was cut back by 4 bases and J by 7 bases. The CDR3 has 15 residues. Germline V gene sequence: CDR1 SGHRS, CDR2 YFSETQ. For this clonotype: The antigen is unknown.

Germline DNA was extracted alongside blood RNA, which was obtained from unsorted whole blood. Total RNA amounting to around 530 ng was the source from which TCR beta cDNA was made with a constant-region primer. ARM-PCR, slightly modified, supplied the TCR beta libraries through three nested multiplex PCR rounds. Each of the first two PCR rounds ran about 9 cycles with TRBV1-TRBV30 forward and C-beta reverse primers. TCRdb re-called the multiplex PCR reads with MiXCR, one entry per CDR3 protein. The data hold 320,000 or so distinct CDR3 sequences, with over 55% observed a single time. The receptor was derived from a man between 40 and 49 years old with primary liver carcinoma and hepatitis B virus infection. Source material: peripheral blood. The chain is built from TRBV5-1 and TRBJ2-1; 8 bases align to TRBD2. CDR3 nucleotide sequence: TGCGCCAGCAGCCCCAATGCGGGAGGTAGGAATGAGCAGTTCTTC. Protein sequence: CASSPNAGGRNEQFF.